This TCR beta chain originates from a study of CD8 T cells in Susac syndrome. RNA was extracted with the RNeasy kit, and a quantity of roughly 0.45 to 1 ug was reverse transcribed using random hexamers. TCRdb re-derived calls from the immunoSEQ multiplex PCR reads in MiXCR, one entry per CDR3 protein. The sample lists 170,000 or so distinct CDR3 sequences, approximately 95% occurring once. The TCR originated in a human donor with multiple sclerosis. The sequenced sample consisted of CD4+ T cells from PBMCs.

CDR3 region: CASSLSKLNTEAFF. The CDR3 DNA reads TGTGCCAGCAGTTTATCCAAGTTGAACACTGAAGCTTTCTTT. The rearrangement links TRBV28 to TRBJ1-1; D not certain. Germline assignment: CDR1 MDHEN and CDR2 SYDVKM. The V gene lost 1 base and the J gene lost 0 bases, with 6 bases spanning the gap. The CDR3 contains 14 residues.